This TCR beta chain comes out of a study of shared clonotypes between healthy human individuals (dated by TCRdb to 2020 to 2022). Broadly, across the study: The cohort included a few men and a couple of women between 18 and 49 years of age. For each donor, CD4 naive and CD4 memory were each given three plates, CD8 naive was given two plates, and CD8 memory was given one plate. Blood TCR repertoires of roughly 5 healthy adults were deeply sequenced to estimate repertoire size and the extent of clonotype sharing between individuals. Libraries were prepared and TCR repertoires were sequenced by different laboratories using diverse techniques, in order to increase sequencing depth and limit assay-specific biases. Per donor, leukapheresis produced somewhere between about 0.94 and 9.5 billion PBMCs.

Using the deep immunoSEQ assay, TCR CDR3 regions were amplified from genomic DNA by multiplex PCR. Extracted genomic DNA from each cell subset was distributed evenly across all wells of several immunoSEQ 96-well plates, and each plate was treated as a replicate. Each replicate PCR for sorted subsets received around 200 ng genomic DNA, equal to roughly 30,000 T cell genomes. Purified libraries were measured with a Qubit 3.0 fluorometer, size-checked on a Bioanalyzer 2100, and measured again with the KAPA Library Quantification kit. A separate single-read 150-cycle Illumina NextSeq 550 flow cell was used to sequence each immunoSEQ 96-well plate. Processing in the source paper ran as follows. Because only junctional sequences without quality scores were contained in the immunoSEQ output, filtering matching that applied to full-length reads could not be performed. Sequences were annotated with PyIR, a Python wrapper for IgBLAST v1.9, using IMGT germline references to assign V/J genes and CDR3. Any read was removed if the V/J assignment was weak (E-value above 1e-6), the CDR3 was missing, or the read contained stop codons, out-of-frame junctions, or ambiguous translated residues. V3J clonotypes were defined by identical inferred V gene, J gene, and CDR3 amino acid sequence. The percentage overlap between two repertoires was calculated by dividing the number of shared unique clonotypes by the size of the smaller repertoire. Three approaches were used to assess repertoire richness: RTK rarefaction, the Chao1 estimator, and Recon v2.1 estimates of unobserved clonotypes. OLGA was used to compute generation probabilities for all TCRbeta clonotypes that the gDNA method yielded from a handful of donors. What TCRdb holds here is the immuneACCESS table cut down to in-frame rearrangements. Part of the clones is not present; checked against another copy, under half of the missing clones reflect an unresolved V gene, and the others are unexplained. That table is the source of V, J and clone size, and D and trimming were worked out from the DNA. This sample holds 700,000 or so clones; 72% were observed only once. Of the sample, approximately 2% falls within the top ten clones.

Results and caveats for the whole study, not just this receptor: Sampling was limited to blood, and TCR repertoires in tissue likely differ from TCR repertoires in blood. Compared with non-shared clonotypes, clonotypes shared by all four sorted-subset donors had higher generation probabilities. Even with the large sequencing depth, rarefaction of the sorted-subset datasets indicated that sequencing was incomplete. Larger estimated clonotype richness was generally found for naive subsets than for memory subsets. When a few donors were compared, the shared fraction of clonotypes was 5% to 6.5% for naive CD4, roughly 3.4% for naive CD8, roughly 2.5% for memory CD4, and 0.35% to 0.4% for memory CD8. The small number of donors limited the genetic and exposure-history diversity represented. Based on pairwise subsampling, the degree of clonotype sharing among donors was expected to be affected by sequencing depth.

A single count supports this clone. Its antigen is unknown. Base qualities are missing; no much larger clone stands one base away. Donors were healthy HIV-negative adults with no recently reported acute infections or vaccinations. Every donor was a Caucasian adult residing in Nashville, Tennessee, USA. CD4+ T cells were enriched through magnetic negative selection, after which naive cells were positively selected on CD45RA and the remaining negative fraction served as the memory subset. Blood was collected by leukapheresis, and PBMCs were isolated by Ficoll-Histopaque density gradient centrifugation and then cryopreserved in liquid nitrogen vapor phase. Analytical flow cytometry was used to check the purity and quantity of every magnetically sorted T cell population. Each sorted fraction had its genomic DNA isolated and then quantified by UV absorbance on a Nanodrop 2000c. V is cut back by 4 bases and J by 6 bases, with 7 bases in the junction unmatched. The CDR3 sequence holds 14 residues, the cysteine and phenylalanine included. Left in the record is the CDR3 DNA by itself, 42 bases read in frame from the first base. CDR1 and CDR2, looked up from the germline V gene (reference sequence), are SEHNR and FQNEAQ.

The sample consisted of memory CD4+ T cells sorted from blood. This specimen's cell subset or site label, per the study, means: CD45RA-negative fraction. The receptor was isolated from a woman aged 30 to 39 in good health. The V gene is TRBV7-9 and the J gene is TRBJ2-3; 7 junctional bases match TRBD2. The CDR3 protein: CASSSSGVQDTQYF. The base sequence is TGTGCCAGCAGCTCCAGCGGGGTCCAGGATACGCAGTATTTT.